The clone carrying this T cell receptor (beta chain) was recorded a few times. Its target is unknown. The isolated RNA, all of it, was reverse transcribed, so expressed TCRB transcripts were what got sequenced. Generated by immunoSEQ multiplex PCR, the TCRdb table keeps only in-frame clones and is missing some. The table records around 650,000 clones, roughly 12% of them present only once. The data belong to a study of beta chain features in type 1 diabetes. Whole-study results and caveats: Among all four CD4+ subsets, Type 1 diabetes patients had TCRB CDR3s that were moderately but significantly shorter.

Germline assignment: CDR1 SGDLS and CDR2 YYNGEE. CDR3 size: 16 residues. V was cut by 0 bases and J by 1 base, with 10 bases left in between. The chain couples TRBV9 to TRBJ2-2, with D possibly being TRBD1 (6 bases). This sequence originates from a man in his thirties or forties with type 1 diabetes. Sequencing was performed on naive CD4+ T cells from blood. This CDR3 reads CASSVAYRENTGELFF. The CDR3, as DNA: TGTGCCAGCAGCGTAGCCTACAGGGAGAACACCGGGGAGCTGTTTTTT.